This T cell receptor (beta chain) is from a study of early T cells in non-severe SARS-CoV-2 infection. Turning to the study itself: Chains stayed unpaired after sequencing of bulk RNA from unsorted whole blood.

Individual cDNA molecules received unique molecular identifiers. TCRdb reprocessed the 5' RACE reads via MiXCR and lists one record per CDR3 protein. Among 40,000 or so distinct CDR3 sequences listed, 5.4% were seen once. Germline trimming cut 2 bases from V and 5 bases from J; bases unmatched to any gene: 12. Germline V CDR1 and CDR2: DFQATT, SNEGSKA (reference sequence). The length of the CDR3 is 16 residues. This material consisted of whole blood, taken at baseline. This chain uses TRBV20-1 with TRBJ1-2; 9 nucleotides match TRBD1. The TCR was taken from an adult who was a healthcare worker with PCR-confirmed SARS-CoV-2 infection or an uninfected control (not recorded which). This CDR3 is CSARLLGQGIWYGYTF. CDR3 DNA: TGCAGTGCTAGACTCCTCGGACAGGGGATATGGTATGGCTACACCTTC.